One sample yielded the 24 T cell receptor beta chains listed below, sequenced in a study of a mutant IDH1 vaccine in newly diagnosed glioma. Antigens of these TCRs are unknown. The repertoire was sequenced with immunoSEQ multiplex PCR; TCRdb's copy has only in-frame clones and lacks some. The profile shows tens of thousands of clones, almost 85% of them singletons. Documented time point: week 35, safety follow-up. All doses held 300 ug of mutant IDH1 20-mer peptide, with topical imiquimod. Sequencing was performed on PBMCs, taken from a glioma patient whose treatment included an IDH1 peptide vaccine. These receptors were collected from a man aged 18 to 29 with glioma.

This clone turned up a few times. V and J are TRBV4-3 and TRBJ2-1; possible D gene TRBD2, 6 bases. Germline CDR1 reads LGHNA; CDR2 reads YSLEER. The CDR3 consists of 15 residues. V shed 2 bases and J shed 7 bases, with 15 bases lying between them. The CDR3 DNA reads TGCGCCAGCAGCCAATTAGCGGATCTAGGGAATGAGCAGTTCTTC. Amino acids: CASSQLADLGNEQFF.

This chain joins TRBV10-3 and TRBJ1-1; weak D call: TRBD1 (6 bases). From germline, CDR1 is ENHRY and CDR2 SYGVKD. V was pared by 8 bases and J by 2 bases, with 12 bases between. The CDR3 runs 13 residues. The CDR3 region is CAILGTLNTEAFF. The CDR3 DNA is TGTGCCATCCTTGGGACATTAAACACTGAAGCTTTCTTT.

CDR3 sequence (DNA): TGTGCCAGCAGTTTAGTTAATGGCAACACCATATATTTT. Translation: CASSLVNGNTIYF. V usage is TRBV27 and J usage is TRBJ1-3, with D hard to call. Per germline, CDR1 MNHEY and CDR2 SMNVEV (reference sequence). V lost 2 bases to trimming and J lost 7 bases, with 9 bases between them. The CDR3 extends over 13 amino acids.

The V and J genes are TRBV4-2 and TRBJ2-5; TRBD2 matches at 9 bases. The V gene end was trimmed by 0 bases and the J gene end by 5 bases; junction bases not matched to a gene: 7. The CDR3 has 16 residues. CDR1 LGHNA and CDR2 YNFKEQ come from the germline V gene. The CDR3 DNA reads TGTGCCAGCAGCCAAGATGTGCGGGGGGGCTCGGAGACCCAGTACTTC. Translation: CASSQDVRGGSETQYF.

The rearrangement links TRBV6-6 to TRBJ1-1, with D perhaps TRBD1 (5 bases). Germline loops: CDR1 MNHNY, CDR2 SVGAGI (reference sequence). The V gene lost 2 bases and the J gene lost 4 bases, with 17 bases spanning the gap. This CDR3 comprises 16 residues. CDR3 loop: CASSYGAGPSGTEAFF. DNA for the CDR3: TGTGCCAGCAGTTACGGGGCAGGCCCCTCGGGCACTGAAGCTTTCTTT.

The rearrangement joins TRBV10-1 to TRBJ2-7; 12 bases are a match to TRBD1. The CDR3 totals 16 residues. V trimming: 0 bases; J trimming: 6 bases; junction bases outside the gene matches: 6. Germline CDR1 and CDR2: WNHNN and SYGVQD (reference sequence). The CDR3 loop reads CASSESPGQGASEQYF. In nucleotides, the CDR3 is TGCGCCAGCAGTGAGTCCCCGGGACAGGGGGCCAGCGAGCAGTACTTC.

The chain uses TRBV5-5 and TRBJ1-1, with a possible D match to TRBD1 (5 bases). Germline CDR1 is SGHKS and CDR2 is YYEKEE (reference sequence). V was clipped by 4 bases and J by 4 bases, with 11 bases between them. There are 13 residues in the CDR3. CDR3 loop: CASSLYGGTEAFF. The CDR3 nucleotides are TGTGCCAGCAGCCTCTACGGGGGCACTGAAGCTTTCTTT.

The count of this clone is one. The chain has TRBV6-5 and TRBJ2-1; 12 nucleotides align to TRBD2. CDR1 MNHEY and CDR2 SVGAGI come from the germline V gene. The V and J ends lost 8 bases and 6 bases, in that order; junction bases with no gene match: 5. The CDR3 totals 14 residues. The CDR3 protein is CASAGTSGLNEQFF. The CDR3 DNA sequence: TGTGCCAGCGCGGGGACTAGCGGGCTCAATGAGCAGTTCTTC.

The rearrangement uses TRBV29-1 and TRBJ1-1; D remains unclear. The germline gives CDR1 SQVTM, CDR2 ANQGSEA. Trimming left V 3 bases short and J 4 bases short, with 18 bases between. CDR3 length: 15 amino acids. The CDR3 nucleotides are TGCAGCGTTGACGGGGTAGAAGGGTGGGCCACTGAAGCTTTCTTT. It translates to CSVDGVEGWATEAFF.

The rearrangement joins TRBV5-4 to TRBJ2-1; no clear D. CDR1 and CDR2 (germline): SGHNT, YYREEE (reference sequence). Deletions cut 0 bases from V and 8 bases from J, with 15 bases between. The CDR3 spans 15 residues. This chain's CDR3 is CASSLALSTVDEQFF. In nucleotides, the CDR3 is TGTGCCAGCAGCTTGGCGCTGAGCACGGTCGATGAGCAGTTCTTC.

The rearrangement links TRBV14 to TRBJ2-7, with D unclear. Germline CDR1 SGHDN, CDR2 FVKESK. This CDR3 region has 15 residues. V gave up 0 bases and J gave up 0 bases, with 9 bases separating them. This CDR3 reads CASSQELVLSYEQYF. The DNA of the CDR3 is TGTGCCAGCAGCCAAGAGCTGGTACTCTCCTACGAGCAGTACTTC.

The J gene is TRBJ2-7, the V gene TRBV4-3; TRBD2 agrees at 7 bases. Germline CDR1 is LGHNA and CDR2 is YSLEER. Trimming at V came to 0 bases and at J to 0 bases, leaving 5 bases not matched to a gene. CDR3 size: 16 residues. DNA for the CDR3: TGCGCCAGCAGCCAAGATCTAGCGGCGAGCTCCTACGAGCAGTACTTC. Protein sequence: CASSQDLAASSYEQYF.

CDR3 DNA sequence: TGTGCCAGCAGCTCCGCGGGGGGGGCTGGTGGCTACACCTTC. Protein product: CASSSAGGAGGYTF. The gene calls are TRBV7-6 and TRBJ1-2; a possible D gene is TRBD1 (6 bases). Germline assignment: CDR1 SGHVS and CDR2 FNYEAQ. CDR3 length equals 14 residues. The V and J ends lost 4 bases and 7 bases respectively, with 16 bases between them.

The rearrangement uses TRBV18 and TRBJ2-5, with 7 bases fitting TRBD1. Germline CDR1 KGHSH, CDR2 LQKENI. Losses at the gene ends were 2 bases for V and 3 bases for J; bases not matched to a gene: 3. This CDR3 comprises 14 residues. CDR3 region: CASSPNTGEETQYF. The CDR3 nucleotides are TGTGCCAGCTCACCAAATACAGGGGAAGAGACCCAGTACTTC.

This chain uses TRBV28 with TRBJ1-3; no reliable D call. CDR3 size: 13 residues. Per germline, CDR1 MDHEN and CDR2 SYDVKM. Trimming stripped 6 bases from V and 0 bases from J, with 6 bases between. Here the CDR3 DNA reads TGTGCCAGCAGGGAGATCTCTGGAAACACCATATATTTT. As protein: CASREISGNTIYF.

This chain connects TRBV7-9 to TRBJ2-2; 9 bases align to TRBD2. CDR3 length: 15 residues. V dropped 3 bases and J dropped 2; count of bases not matched to a gene: 1. Per germline, CDR1 SEHNR and CDR2 FQNEAQ (reference sequence). The CDR3 here is CASSLGLANTGELFF. The CDR3 coding sequence is TGTGCCAGCAGCTTGGGACTAGCTAACACCGGGGAGCTGTTTTTT.

This chain uses TRBV7-2 with TRBJ1-2, with TRBD1 as a possible D gene (5 bases). Germline loops: CDR1 SGHTA, CDR2 FQGNSA. With 0 bases removed from V and 9 bases from J, the gap between germline ends came to 11 bases. The CDR3 is 13 residues long. The CDR3 reads CASSLAGKGSYTF. The CDR3, as DNA: TGTGCCAGCAGCTTAGCGGGGAAGGGGAGCTACACCTTC. Complete variable domain (other parts from reference TRBV7-2 and TRBJ1-2): GAGVSQSPSNKVTEKGKDVELRCDPISGHTALYWYRQSLGQGLEFLIYFQGNSAPDKSGLPSDRFSAERTGGSVSTLTIQRTQQEDSAVYLCASSLAGKGSYTFGSGTRLTVV.

As regards this clone: At one end the junction does not follow the germline gene, possibly because of a read error. This sequence joins TRBV4-2 and TRBJ1-1; D might be TRBD1 (6 bases). This CDR3 has 18 residues. The germline V gene has CDR1 LGHNA and CDR2 YNFKEQ. In DNA, the CDR3 is TGTGCCAGCAGTCAAGGGGGTCTGGCAGGGAGTGTGAACACTGAAGCTTTCTTT. The encoded protein is CASSQGGLAGSVNTEAFF.

This clone is a singleton in its sample. The V gene is TRBV7-2, the J gene TRBJ2-7; TRBD2 is a possible D gene (5 bases). Between the trimmed V and J ends, which lost 5 bases and 6 bases, there was a span of 14 bases. The CDR3 runs 13 residues. The germline V gene encodes CDR1 SGHTA and CDR2 FQGNSA. CDR3: CASSTGSPGEQYF. CDR3 DNA sequence: TGTGCCAGCAGCACGGGGTCCCCGGGCGAGCAGTACTTC.

The chain carries TRBV30 and TRBJ2-3, with TRBD2 matching 8 bases. The CDR3 has 15 residues. From germline, CDR1 is GTSNPN and CDR2 SVGIG (reference sequence). V lost 3 bases and J lost 2; bases outside the gene matches: 7. CDR3 in amino acids: CAWSSGGASTDTQYF. CDR3 nucleotides: TGTGCCTGGAGCTCCGGGGGGGCGTCCACAGATACGCAGTATTTT.

The count of this clone is one. V usage is TRBV6-5 and J usage is TRBJ2-7, with 9 bases aligning to TRBD1. Germline V gene data show CDR1 as MNHEY and CDR2 as SVGAGI. J gave up 5 bases and V 2 bases, and 1 base lay outside the gene matches. The length of the CDR3 is 13 residues. CDR3 sequence reads: CASSYRTGDEQYF. The CDR3 coding sequence is TGTGCCAGCAGTTACCGGACAGGGGACGAGCAGTACTTC.

The V call is TRBV27, the J call TRBJ1-1; tentatively, D is TRBD1 (5 bases). Germline V gene lookup returns CDR1 MNHEY and CDR2 SMNVEV (reference sequence). V was clipped by 3 bases and J by 4 bases, with 9 bases between them. The CDR3 length is 13 residues. CDR3 DNA sequence: TGTGCCAGCAGTTTTTCGGGGGGCACTGAAGCTTTCTTT. This translates into CASSFSGGTEAFF.

The gene calls are TRBV29-1 and TRBJ2-3; D uncertain. CDR1 SQVTM and CDR2 ANQGSEA come from the germline V gene. The CDR3 consists of 11 residues. Trimming took 3 bases from V and 5 from J, leaving 6 bases between them. The CDR3 region has the DNA TGCAGCGTTGATTCGGGAGATACGCAGTATTTT. Its translation is CSVDSGDTQYF.

This clone was seen only once. The chain uses TRBV4-1 and TRBJ2-1; TRBD2 matches at 9 bases. The V and J ends lost 4 bases and 8 bases, in that order; junction bases with no gene match: 12. Per germline, CDR1 MGHRA and CDR2 YSYEKL. The CDR3 is made up of 16 amino acids. The CDR3 loop is CASSLIPGTSSYEQFF. Written as DNA, the CDR3 is TGCGCCAGCAGCCTCATCCCCGGGACTAGCTCATATGAGCAGTTCTTC.